The 7 T cell receptor beta chains reported below all come from one sample, sequenced in a study of cytomegalovirus exposure and HLA in healthy donors. The method was immunoSEQ multiplex PCR; TCRdb's version includes in-frame clones alone and lacks a portion of them. The sample shows about 250,000 clones, approximately 84% of them seen only once. The source material was PBMCs. These receptors all come from a young man in good health and CMV-seropositive.

As DNA, the CDR3 is TGTGCCAGCTCTCGAGGCCCGGGGACCGGGGAGCTGTTTTTT. Amino acids: CASSRGPGTGELFF. The rearrangement joins TRBV6-1 to TRBJ2-2; D might be TRBD2 (5 bases). Germline loops: CDR1 MNHNS, CDR2 SASEGT. The V end was cut by 8 bases, the J end by 5 bases, with 15 bases between. This CDR3 is 14 amino acids long.

As for this clone: Distinct nucleotide sequences in the sample also encode this CDR3. V gene TRBV4-1 combines with J gene TRBJ2-7; possible D gene TRBD1, 6 bases. Germline-derived CDR1 and CDR2 are MGHRA and YSYEKL. The V gene lost 0 bases and the J gene lost 4 bases, with 10 bases spanning the gap. The CDR3 is 14 amino acids. CDR3 sequence reads: CASSQEGQSYEQYF. CDR3 sequence (DNA): TGCGCCAGCAGCCAAGAAGGACAGAGTTACGAGCAGTACTTC.

J is TRBJ2-7 and V is TRBV14; no reliable D call. V was clipped by 3 bases and J by 4 bases, with 4 bases between them. CDR1 is SGHDN and CDR2 is FVKESK in the germline V gene. This CDR3 has 11 amino acids. CDR3 DNA: TGTGCCAGCAGCCAGAATTACGAGCAGTACTTC. It is translated as CASSQNYEQYF.

This chain joins TRBV6-6 and TRBJ2-1, with D unresolved. Trimming took off 5 bases at V and 0 bases at J, with 11 bases between the two ends. Germline V gene lookup returns CDR1 MNHNY and CDR2 SVGAGI (reference sequence). The CDR3 consists of 15 residues. This CDR3 reads CASSRQKSSYNEQFF. DNA for the CDR3: TGTGCCAGCAGTCGACAAAAGAGCTCCTACAATGAGCAGTTCTTC.

The V gene is TRBV5-1, the J gene TRBJ2-1; D possibly corresponds to TRBD2 (6 bases). Germline CDR1 SGHRS, CDR2 YFSETQ. CDR3 length: 15 residues. V dropped 4 bases and J dropped 3 bases, with 14 bases sitting between them. CDR3 protein: CASSPAVGGYNEQFF. CDR3 in DNA: TGCGCCAGCAGCCCCGCGGTGGGAGGCTACAATGAGCAGTTCTTC. The full variable domain, its missing parts supplied by reference TRBV5-1 and TRBJ2-1, is KAGVTQTPRYLIKTRGQQVTLSCSPISGHRSVSWYQQTPGQGLQFLFEYFSETQRNKGNFPGRFSGRQFSNSRSEMNVSTLELGDSALYLCASSPAVGGYNEQFFGPGTRLTVL.

The chain uses TRBV6-1 and TRBJ2-5; 10 bases align to TRBD2. This CDR3 is 16 amino acids long. Germline CDR1 reads MNHNS; CDR2 reads SASEGT. Unmatched junction bases numbered 8, after V lost 2 bases and J lost 5 bases. The CDR3 loop reads CASSEFASGSRETQYF. The CDR3 bases are TGTGCCAGCAGTGAATTTGCTAGCGGGAGCCGCGAGACCCAGTACTTC.

Written as DNA, the CDR3 is TGTGCCACCAGCAGGGTTACAGGGAAGTCCTACGAGCAGTACTTC. It codes for CATSRVTGKSYEQYF. The chain has TRBV15 and TRBJ2-7; weak D call: TRBD1 (6 bases). V dropped 3 bases and J dropped 1 base, with 13 bases sitting between them. Germline CDR1 reads LNHNV; CDR2 reads YYDKDF (reference sequence). This CDR3 spans 15 amino acids.